This TCR beta chain was recovered during a study of blood T cell repertoires in COVID-19. Looking at the study overall: T cells, B-cell-depleted T cells, or PBMCs provided the cDNA or gDNA that served as material.

Original methodology: Amplification from reference gene primers served as the basis for estimated nucleated cell counts. Sequencing was performed with immunoSEQ multiplex PCR; in TCRdb, only in-frame clones are kept and a portion is missing. The V and J calls and clone size were taken over from that table, and D and trimming were inferred from the DNA. The sample lists 150,000 to 160,000 clones, roughly nine tenths seen once, with more than 2% in the top ten. The sequence was obtained from a woman in her 70s with acute or convalescent COVID-19. The sample was peripheral blood.

Written as DNA, the CDR3 is TGTGCCAGCAGTTACGCCACAGGGACGCGAAACACTGAAGCTTTCTTT. Its translation: CASSYATGTRNTEAFF. This chain joins TRBV6-2 or TRBV6-3 and TRBJ1-1, with D perhaps matching TRBD1 (6 bases). This CDR3 has 16 residues. V lost 2 bases, J lost 2 bases, and 15 bases lay in between. Germline values: CDR1 MNHEY, CDR2 SVGEGT.